A selection of T cell receptor beta chains follows, all from one sample in a study of T cell clones after liver transplantation. Sequencing used immunoSEQ multiplex PCR; TCRdb keeps in-frame clones, though not all of them. The sample has tens of thousands of clones, 65% to 85% seen once. The input for sequencing was CD8+ T cells from blood, taken about 56 months after liver transplant. The receptors shown here come from a human patient who received a liver transplant. Some T cells may trace back to the graft donor. Each CDR3 is given with its conserved first and last residue. A D gene is named only where the DNA matches it firmly. Size tells how often a clone was seen (once, few, many) or the class of an expanded clone, and some rows leave it out.

d_call	v_call	clone_size	j_call	cdr3_nt	cdr3_aa
NA	TRBV19	NA	TRBJ1-6	TGTGCCAGTAGTATTGGAGTCCGGGTGGGCAATTCACCCCTCCACTTT	CASSIGVRVGNSPLHF
TRBD2	TRBV11-2	medium-sized	TRBJ2-7	TGTGCCAGCAGCTTTCGTTTGGCGGGGGGGCCCTACCCCTACGAGCAGTACTTC	CASSFRLAGGPYPYEQYF
TRBD1	TRBV7-9	NA	TRBJ2-7	TGTGCCAGCAGCTTATTCAGCGACAGGGGCTACGAGCAGTACTTC	CASSLFSDRGYEQYF
NA	TRBV28	NA	TRBJ1-2	TGTGCCAGCAGCAGGGGCAGGGTCGATGTCTATGGCTACACCTTC	CASSRGRVDVYGYTF
NA	TRBV11-1	NA	TRBJ2-2	TGTGCCAGCAGCATCAGCAGAAACACCGGGGAGCTGTTTTTT	CASSISRNTGELFF
NA	TRBV9	NA	TRBJ2-5	TGTGCCAGCAGCGGAGGGTCGGGGGGCGGCGGGAGTACCCAGTACTTC	CASSGGSGGGGSTQYF
NA	TRBV14	NA	TRBJ1-2	TGTGCCAGCAGCCAGTACCCAGGATCTAACTATGGCTACACCTTC	CASSQYPGSNYGYTF
TRBD1	TRBV13	once	TRBJ2-3	TGTGCCAGCAGCTTTCCGGGACAGGGCCGCACAGATACGCAGTATTTT	CASSFPGQGRTDTQYF
TRBD2	TRBV27	NA	TRBJ2-2	TGTGCCAGCAGCACGGAGCGGGGGGGTGGCACCGGGGAGCTGTTTTTT	CASSTERGGGTGELFF
NA	TRBV28	NA	TRBJ1-2	TGTGCCAGCAGTCTCCTTGGGGGACAAGAGAGCTACACCTTC	CASSLLGGQESYTF
NA	TRBV29-1	NA	TRBJ2-1	TGCAGCTACGAGGGGTTGTATCACAATGAGCAGTTCTTC	CSYEGLYHNEQFF
NA	TRBV27	medium-sized	TRBJ2-3	TGTGCCAGCAGGCGCACAGATACGCAGTATTTT	CASRRTDTQYF
NA	TRBV7-9	NA	TRBJ2-7	TGTGCCAGCAGCTTAGGAGGGGTTTACGAGCAGTACTTC	CASSLGGVYEQYF
NA	TRBV5-1	NA	TRBJ1-1	TGCGCCAGCAGCGTGACCCTCGAGGGTAACACTGAAGCTTTCTTT	CASSVTLEGNTEAFF
NA	TRBV7-9	NA	TRBJ2-7	TGTGCCAGCAGCTTAGTAATGGACTCCCTCGAGCAGTACTTC	CASSLVMDSLEQYF
NA	TRBV29-1	medium-sized	TRBJ1-2	TGCAGCGTCCCGACGGACTATGGCTACACCTTC	CSVPTDYGYTF
NA	TRBV19	NA	TRBJ2-7	TGTGCCAGTAGTATGGCTAGCTCCTACGAGCAGTACTTC	CASSMASSYEQYF
NA	TRBV9	once	TRBJ2-7	TGTGCCAGCAGCGCAGGATATGGGCTCAACGAGCAGTACTTC	CASSAGYGLNEQYF
NA	TRBV27	NA	TRBJ1-5	TGTGCCAGCAGTTCAGTCGGTAGCAATCAGCCCCAGCATTTT	CASSSVGSNQPQHF
NA	TRBV19	NA	TRBJ2-7	TGTGCCAGTAGTACCCGGGACGGGAGCCTCTACGAGCAGTACTTC	CASSTRDGSLYEQYF
NA	TRBV19	NA	TRBJ2-7	TGTGCCAGTAGTATGTGGTGGGGGGATTACGAGCAGTACTTC	CASSMWWGDYEQYF
TRBD1	TRBV7-6	medium-sized	TRBJ1-2	TGTGCCAGCAGCCAAGAGACAGGGGGCAAAGGTGGCTACACCTTC	CASSQETGGKGGYTF
NA	TRBV6-5	NA	TRBJ2-7	TGTGCCAGCAGCTCAGGGTTTGAGCAGTACTTC	CASSSGFEQYF
NA	TRBV19	NA	TRBJ1-4	TGTGCCAGTAGCCCAAATGAAAAACTGTTTTTT	CASSPNEKLFF
NA	TRBV27	NA	TRBJ2-7	TGTGCCAGCAGTTGGGCCCGGGGAGAGATTACCTACGAGCAGTACTTC	CASSWARGEITYEQYF
NA	TRBV9	NA	TRBJ1-6	TGTGCCAGCAGCCCCAGGGACCGGAGGGGGTCACCCCTCCACTTT	CASSPRDRRGSPLHF
NA	TRBV28	NA	TRBJ1-2	TGTGCCAGCGGTAAGGCAGGAATTTATGGCTACACCTTC	CASGKAGIYGYTF
TRBD1	TRBV11-2	NA	TRBJ2-7	TGTGCCAGCAGCTTAGGGACAGGCCGCTCCTACGAGCAGTACTTC	CASSLGTGRSYEQYF
TRBD1	TRBV6-5	few	TRBJ1-1	TGTGCCAGCAGTTCAACAGGGGGGACTGAAGCTTTCTTT	CASSSTGGTEAFF
NA	TRBV7-9	NA	TRBJ2-7	TGTGCCAGCAGCTTTGAAGGGGTCTACGAGCAGTACTTC	CASSFEGVYEQYF
TRBD1	TRBV9	few	TRBJ2-1	TGTGCCAGCAGCTCTCCCCCGGGACAGGGTAACAATGAGCAGTTCTTC	CASSSPPGQGNNEQFF
NA	TRBV10-3	NA	TRBJ2-1	TGTGCCATCAGCGACGGGTACAATGAGCAGTTCTTC	CAISDGYNEQFF
NA	TRBV10-3	NA	TRBJ1-1	TGTGCCATCAGTGAGTCAGGGGGGAAGACTGAAGCTTTCTTT	CAISESGGKTEAFF
NA	TRBV5-7	NA	TRBJ1-5	TGTGCCAGCAGCTTATCCCAGGGTAATCAGCCCCAGCATTTT	CASSLSQGNQPQHF
NA	TRBV5-4	once	TRBJ1-5	TGTGCCAGCAGCCCGGATGGGGTAGGCAATCAGCCCCAGCATTTT	CASSPDGVGNQPQHF
NA	TRBV10-2	NA	TRBJ2-3	TGCGCCAGCAGTGTTCCATCTGGGGTGCAGTATTTT	CASSVPSGVQYF
TRBD1	TRBV29-1	NA	TRBJ1-2	TGCAGCGTTGTAGGGGGCCGACAGGGAAGAGCTAACTATGGCTACACCTTC	CSVVGGRQGRANYGYTF
NA	TRBV7-6	NA	TRBJ2-5	TGTGCCAGCAGCTTATCAGGCCTGACCATGGAGACCCAGTACTTC	CASSLSGLTMETQYF
NA	TRBV5-4	few	TRBJ1-2	TGTGCCAGCAGCTTCAGGGGAGACTATGGCTACACCTTC	CASSFRGDYGYTF
NA	TRBV28	few	TRBJ1-2	TGTGCCAGCAGAAACAGGGAAGTTAGGTATGGCTACACCTTC	CASRNREVRYGYTF
TRBD2	TRBV7-9	few	TRBJ2-7	TGTGCCACCCGAATCGGGGGGGCGGACGAGCAGTACTTC	CATRIGGADEQYF
TRBD2	TRBV11-2	NA	TRBJ2-5	TGTGCCAGCAGCTTTCCGGGACTAGCTTTAAATCAAGAGACCCAGTACTTC	CASSFPGLALNQETQYF
NA	TRBV29-1	NA	TRBJ2-3	TGCAGCGTTGATAGCACAGATACGCAGTATTTT	CSVDSTDTQYF
TRBD1	TRBV28	NA	TRBJ2-7	TGTGCCAGCAGTTACACCGGGACAGGGGATTACGAGCAGTACTTC	CASSYTGTGDYEQYF
TRBD2	TRBV6-4	NA	TRBJ2-7	TGTGCCAGCAGTGACTTAAGCGGGGGGAGAAGCTTCTACGAGCAGTACTTC	CASSDLSGGRSFYEQYF
TRBD1	TRBV11-2	NA	TRBJ2-7	TGTGCCAGCAGCTTAGATCCAGGGACAGGCCTCTCCTACGAGCAGTACTTC	CASSLDPGTGLSYEQYF
TRBD1	TRBV28	NA	TRBJ1-2	TGTGCCAGCAGTGGCCGGGACAGGGGTGGCTATGGCTACACCTTC	CASSGRDRGGYGYTF
NA	TRBV4-1	few	TRBJ1-1	TGCGCCAGCAGCCAAGATTGGGGGGACACTGAAGCTTTCTTT	CASSQDWGDTEAFF
NA	TRBV27	NA	TRBJ1-6	TGTGCCACCCTGGGACGGAGACAACCAGTTTTAAATTCACCCCTCCACTTT	CATLGRRQPVLNSPLHF
TRBD1	TRBV27	NA	TRBJ1-2	TGTGCCAGCAGTTCCTGGCCGGGACAGGGGGCAGATGGCTACACCTTC	CASSSWPGQGADGYTF
NA	TRBV27	NA	TRBJ1-2	TGTGCCAGCAGTTTATCGGCCAGGGGATCCTATGGCTACACCTTC	CASSLSARGSYGYTF
NA	TRBV28	NA	TRBJ2-7	TGTGCCAGCAGTTTAGAACGGTTAGGCTACGAGCAGTACTTC	CASSLERLGYEQYF
NA	TRBV4-1	NA	TRBJ2-7	TGCGCCAGCAGCCAAGAGATGGCAGCTTCCACCTACGAGCAGTACTTC	CASSQEMAASTYEQYF
NA	TRBV7-6	NA	TRBJ2-3	TGTGCCAGCAGCCTCAGATGGGACACCAGCACAGATACGCAGTATTTT	CASSLRWDTSTDTQYF